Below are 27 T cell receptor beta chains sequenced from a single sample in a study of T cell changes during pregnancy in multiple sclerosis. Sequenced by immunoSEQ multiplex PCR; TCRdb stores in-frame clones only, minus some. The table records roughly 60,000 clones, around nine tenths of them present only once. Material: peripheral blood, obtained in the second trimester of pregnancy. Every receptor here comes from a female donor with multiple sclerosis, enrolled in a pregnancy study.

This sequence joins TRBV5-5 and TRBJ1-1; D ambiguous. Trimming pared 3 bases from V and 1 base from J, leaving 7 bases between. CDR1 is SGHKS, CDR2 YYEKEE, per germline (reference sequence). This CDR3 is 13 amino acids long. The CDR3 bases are TGTGCCAGCAGCTCTCTAACGAACACTGAAGCTTTCTTT. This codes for CASSSLTNTEAFF.

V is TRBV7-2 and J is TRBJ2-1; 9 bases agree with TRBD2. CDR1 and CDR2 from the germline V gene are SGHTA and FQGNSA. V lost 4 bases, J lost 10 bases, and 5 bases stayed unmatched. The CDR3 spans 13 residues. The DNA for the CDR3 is TGTGCCAGCAGCTCACAGACTAGCGGAGAGCAGTTCTTC. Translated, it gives CASSSQTSGEQFF.

CDR3 nucleotides: TGTGCCAGCAGCCTGACGACAGTCCGCAATCAGCCCCAGCATTTT. Translation gives CASSLTTVRNQPQHF. The gene calls are TRBV6-6 and TRBJ1-5; tentatively, D is TRBD1 (5 bases). Germline V CDR1 and CDR2: MNHNY, SVGAGI (reference sequence). CDR3 length: 15 residues. V was shortened by 6 bases and J by 2 bases, with 14 bases between the two germline ends.

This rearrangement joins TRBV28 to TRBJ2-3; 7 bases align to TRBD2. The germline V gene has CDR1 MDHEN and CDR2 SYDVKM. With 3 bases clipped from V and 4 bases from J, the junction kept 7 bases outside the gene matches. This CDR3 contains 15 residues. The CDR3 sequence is CASSLGGGPPDTQYF. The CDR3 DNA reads TGTGCCAGCAGTTTGGGGGGAGGGCCCCCAGATACGCAGTATTTT.

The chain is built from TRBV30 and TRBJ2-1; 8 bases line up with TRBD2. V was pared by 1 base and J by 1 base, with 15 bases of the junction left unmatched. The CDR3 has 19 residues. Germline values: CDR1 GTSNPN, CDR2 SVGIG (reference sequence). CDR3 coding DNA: TGTGCCTGGAGTGGGGCCGGGGGAAGCGGGAGAGGGTCCTACAATGAGCAGTTCTTC. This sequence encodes CAWSGAGGSGRGSYNEQFF.

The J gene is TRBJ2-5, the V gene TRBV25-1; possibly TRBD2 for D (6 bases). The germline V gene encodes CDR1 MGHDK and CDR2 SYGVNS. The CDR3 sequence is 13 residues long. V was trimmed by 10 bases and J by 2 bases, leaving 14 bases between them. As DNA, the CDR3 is TGTGCCACGGGAGTGGCGGATCAAGAGACCCAGTACTTC. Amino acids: CATGVADQETQYF.

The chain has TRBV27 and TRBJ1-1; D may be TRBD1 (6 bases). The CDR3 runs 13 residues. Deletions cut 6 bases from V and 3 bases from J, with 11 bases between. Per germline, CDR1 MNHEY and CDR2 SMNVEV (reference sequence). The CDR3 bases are TGTGCCAGCAGGGGAACAGGGTACACTGAAGCTTTCTTT. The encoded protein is CASRGTGYTEAFF.

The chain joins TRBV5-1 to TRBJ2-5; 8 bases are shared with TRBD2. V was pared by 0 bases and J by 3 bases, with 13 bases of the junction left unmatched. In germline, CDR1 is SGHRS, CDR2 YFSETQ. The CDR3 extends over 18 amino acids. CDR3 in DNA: TGCGCCAGCAGCTTGGTGGCGGGAGGCACCATAGGGAAAGAGACCCAGTACTTC. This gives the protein CASSLVAGGTIGKETQYF.

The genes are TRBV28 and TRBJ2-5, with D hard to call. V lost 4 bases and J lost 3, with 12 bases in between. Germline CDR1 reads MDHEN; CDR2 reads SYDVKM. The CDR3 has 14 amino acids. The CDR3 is CASSYPRLEETQYF. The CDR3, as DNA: TGTGCCAGCAGTTACCCGCGTTTGGAAGAGACCCAGTACTTC. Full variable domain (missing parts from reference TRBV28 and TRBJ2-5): DVKVTQSSRYLVKRTGEKVFLECVQDMDHENMFWYRQDPGLGLRLIYFSYDVKMKEKGDIPEGYSVSREKKERFSLILESASTNQTSMYLCASSYPRLEETQYFGPGTRLLVL.

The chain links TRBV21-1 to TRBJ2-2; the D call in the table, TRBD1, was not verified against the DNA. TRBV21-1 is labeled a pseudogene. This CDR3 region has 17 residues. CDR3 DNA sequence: TGTGCCAGCAGCAAAGGACGGGACAGGTCGAACACCGGGGAGCTGTTTTTT. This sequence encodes CASSKGRDRSNTGELFF.

CDR3 loop: CASSTGQGSSEQFF. Written as DNA, the CDR3 is TGTGCCAGCAGCACGGGACAGGGGAGCAGTGAGCAGTTCTTC. The chain joins TRBV5-6 to TRBJ2-1; 10 bases align to TRBD1. This CDR3 is 14 amino acids long. The germline V gene has CDR1 SGHDT and CDR2 YYEEEE. Losses at the gene ends were 4 bases for V and 9 bases for J; bases not matched to a gene: 7.

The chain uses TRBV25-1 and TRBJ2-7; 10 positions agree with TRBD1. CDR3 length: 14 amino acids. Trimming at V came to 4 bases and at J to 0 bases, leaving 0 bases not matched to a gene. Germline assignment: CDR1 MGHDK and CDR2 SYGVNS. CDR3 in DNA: TGTGCCAGCAGTGGGACAGGGGGCTCCTACGAGCAGTACTTC. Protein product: CASSGTGGSYEQYF.

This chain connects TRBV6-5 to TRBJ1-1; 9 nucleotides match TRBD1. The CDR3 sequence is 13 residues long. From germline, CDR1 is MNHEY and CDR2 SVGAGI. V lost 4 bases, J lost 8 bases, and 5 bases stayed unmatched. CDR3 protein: CASSSDRGKEAFF. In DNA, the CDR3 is TGTGCCAGCAGTTCTGACAGGGGGAAAGAAGCTTTCTTT.

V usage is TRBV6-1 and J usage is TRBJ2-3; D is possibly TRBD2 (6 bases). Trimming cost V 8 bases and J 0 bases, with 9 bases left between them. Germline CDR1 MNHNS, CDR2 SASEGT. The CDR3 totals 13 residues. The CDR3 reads CASGTPSTDTQYF. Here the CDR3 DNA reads TGTGCCAGCGGGACTCCTAGCACAGATACGCAGTATTTT.

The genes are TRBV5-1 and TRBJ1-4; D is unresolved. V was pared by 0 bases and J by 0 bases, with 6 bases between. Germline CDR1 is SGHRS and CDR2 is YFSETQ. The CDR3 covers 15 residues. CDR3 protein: CASSLGESTNEKLFF. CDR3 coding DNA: TGCGCCAGCAGCTTGGGGGAGTCAACTAATGAAAAACTGTTTTTT.

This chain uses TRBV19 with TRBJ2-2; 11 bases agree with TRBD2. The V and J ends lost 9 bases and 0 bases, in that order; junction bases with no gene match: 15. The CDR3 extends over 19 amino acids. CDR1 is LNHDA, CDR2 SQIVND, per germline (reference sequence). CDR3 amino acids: CASTGIGLAGRSNTGELFF. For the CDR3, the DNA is TGTGCCAGCACGGGAATAGGACTAGCGGGCCGTTCGAACACCGGGGAGCTGTTTTTT. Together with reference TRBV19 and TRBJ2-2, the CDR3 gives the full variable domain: DGGITQSPKYLFRKEGQNVTLSCEQNLNHDAMYWYRQDPGQGLRLIYYSQIVNDFQKGDIAEGYSVSREKKESFPLTVTSAQKNPTAFYLCASTGIGLAGRSNTGELFFGEGSRLTVL.

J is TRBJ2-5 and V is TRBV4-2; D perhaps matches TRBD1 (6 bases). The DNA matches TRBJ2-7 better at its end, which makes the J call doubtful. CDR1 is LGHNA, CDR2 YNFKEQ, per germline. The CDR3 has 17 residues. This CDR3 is CASSQVPRDRPSYEQYF. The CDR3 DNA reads TGTGCCAGCAGCCAAGTCCCTCGAGACAGGCCATCCTACGAGCAGTACTTC.

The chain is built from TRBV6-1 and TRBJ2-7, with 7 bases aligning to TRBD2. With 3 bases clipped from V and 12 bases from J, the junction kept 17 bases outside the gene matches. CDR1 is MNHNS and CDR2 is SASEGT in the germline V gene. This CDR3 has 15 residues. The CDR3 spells CASSDPWEGQINPYF. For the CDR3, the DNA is TGTGCCAGCAGTGATCCGTGGGAGGGCCAAATCAATCCGTACTTC.

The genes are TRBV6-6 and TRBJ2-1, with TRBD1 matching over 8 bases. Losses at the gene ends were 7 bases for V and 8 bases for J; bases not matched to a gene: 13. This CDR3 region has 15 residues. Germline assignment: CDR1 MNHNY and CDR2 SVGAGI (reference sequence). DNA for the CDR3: TGTGCCAGCACCCACACAGGGGGGTTTATCGATGAGCAGTTCTTC. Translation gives CASTHTGGFIDEQFF.

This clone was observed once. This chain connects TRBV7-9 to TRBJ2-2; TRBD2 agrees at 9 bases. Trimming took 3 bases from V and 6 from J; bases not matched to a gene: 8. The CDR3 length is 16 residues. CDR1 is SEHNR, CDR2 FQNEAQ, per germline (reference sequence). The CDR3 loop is CASSFWASGTSGELFF. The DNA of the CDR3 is TGTGCCAGCAGCTTTTGGGCTAGCGGGACCTCCGGGGAGCTGTTTTTT.

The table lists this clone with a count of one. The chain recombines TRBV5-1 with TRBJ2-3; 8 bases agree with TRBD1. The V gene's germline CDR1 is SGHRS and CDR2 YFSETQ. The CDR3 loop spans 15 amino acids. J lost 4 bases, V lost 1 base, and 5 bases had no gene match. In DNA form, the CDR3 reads TGCGCCAGCAGCTTGAGGACAGGGTGGTCAGATACGCAGTATTTT. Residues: CASSLRTGWSDTQYF.

CDR3 residues: CASSYNGDRLKETQYF. The CDR3 coding sequence is TGTGCCAGCAGTTACAATGGGGACAGGCTAAAAGAGACCCAGTACTTC. The V gene is TRBV6-5, the J gene TRBJ2-5; 8 bases fit TRBD1. The CDR3 contains 16 residues. J gave up 3 bases and V 2 bases, and 8 bases lay outside the gene matches. Germline V CDR1 and CDR2: MNHEY, SVGAGI.

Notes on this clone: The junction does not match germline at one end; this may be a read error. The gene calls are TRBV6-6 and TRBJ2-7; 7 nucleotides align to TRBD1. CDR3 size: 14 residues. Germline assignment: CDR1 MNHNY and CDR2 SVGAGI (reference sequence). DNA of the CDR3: TGTGCCAGCAGCCTCGGAGCCCGAGACAGGGAGATTAGCTTC. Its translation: CASSLGARDREISF.

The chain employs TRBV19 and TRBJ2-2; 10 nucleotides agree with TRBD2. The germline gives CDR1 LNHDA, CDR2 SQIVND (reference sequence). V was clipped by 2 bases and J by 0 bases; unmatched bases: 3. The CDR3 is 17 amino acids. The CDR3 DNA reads TGTGCCAGTAGTATAAAGGGACTAGCGCCGAACACCGGGGAGCTGTTTTTT. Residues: CASSIKGLAPNTGELFF.

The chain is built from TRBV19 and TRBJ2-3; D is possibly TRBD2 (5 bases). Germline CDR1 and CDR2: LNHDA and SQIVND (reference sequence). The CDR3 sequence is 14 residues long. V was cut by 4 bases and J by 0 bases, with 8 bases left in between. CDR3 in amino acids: CASSSGQSTDTQYF. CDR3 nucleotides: TGTGCCAGTAGTAGCGGGCAAAGCACAGATACGCAGTATTTT.

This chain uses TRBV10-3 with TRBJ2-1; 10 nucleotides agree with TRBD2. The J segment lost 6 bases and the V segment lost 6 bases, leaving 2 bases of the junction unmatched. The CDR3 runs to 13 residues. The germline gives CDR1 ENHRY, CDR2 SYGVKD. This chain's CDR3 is CAIRVAGGNEQFF. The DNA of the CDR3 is TGTGCCATCAGAGTAGCGGGAGGCAATGAGCAGTTCTTC.

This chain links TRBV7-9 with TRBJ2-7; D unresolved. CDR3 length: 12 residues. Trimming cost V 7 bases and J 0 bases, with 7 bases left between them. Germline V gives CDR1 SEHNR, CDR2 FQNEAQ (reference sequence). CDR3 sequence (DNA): TGTGCCAGCACACACAACTCCTACGAGCAGTACTTC. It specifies CASTHNSYEQYF. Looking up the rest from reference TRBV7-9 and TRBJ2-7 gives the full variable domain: DTGVSQNPRHKITKRGQNVTFRCDPISEHNRLYWYRQTLGQGPEFLTYFQNEAQLEKSRLLSDRFSAERPKGSFSTLEIQRTEQGDSAMYLCASTHNSYEQYFGPGTRLTVT.